This T cell receptor (beta chain) appears in the sequencing data of a study of blood T cell repertoires in COVID-19. The data were produced by immunoSEQ multiplex PCR, yet TCRdb's version contains in-frame clones alone and is incomplete. The repertoire holds about 210,000 clones, with about four fifths as singletons. The germline CDR1 and CDR2 sequences are KGHDR and SFDVKD. This CDR3 comprises 14 residues. V was pared by 10 bases and J by 4 bases, with 15 bases between. The sequence came from a woman between 45 and 60 years old with active or convalescent COVID-19. Sequenced input: peripheral blood. The V and J genes are TRBV24-1 and TRBJ2-2; TRBD2 is a possible D gene (6 bases). The CDR3 sequence is CATSEAGVTGELFF. The CDR3 coding sequence is TGTGCCACTAGCGAAGCGGGCGTCACCGGGGAGCTGTTTTTT.